This T cell receptor (beta chain) was retrieved from a study of CD8 T cells in ankylosing spondylitis. At least ten counts were recorded for this clonotype. Antigen unknown. The length of the CDR3 is 11 residues. The V end lost 4 bases, the J end lost 7 bases, and 10 bases lay between the germline ends. Germline loops: CDR1 DFQATT, CDR2 SNEGSKA (reference sequence). The study, taken as a whole, reports: Significantly higher representation of disease-linked clones was reported for matched ankylosing spondylitis synovial fluid. Reports of some motif variants in reactive arthritis synovial fluid and blood predate this one. Typical of ankylosing spondylitis blood, it appeared, was a TCR beta motif of eight highly homologous variants.

TCRdb itself ran the 5' RACE reads through MiXCR, one entry per CDR3 protein. The repertoire includes some 250,000 distinct CDR3 sequences, around a tenth of them detected once, and less than 8% sits in the top ten. This chain joins TRBV20-1 and TRBJ1-2; D is unclear. The sequencing sample was made of blood, either unsorted or a sorted T cell fraction (not recorded which). This clonotype was sampled from a male donor with ankylosing spondylitis or in good health (not recorded which). The CDR3 sequence is CSAIYLSGYTF. DNA of the CDR3: TGCAGTGCTATTTACCTAAGTGGCTACACCTTC.